What follows are 10 T cell receptor beta chains derived from one specimen sequenced in a study of blood T cells in healthy people across ages. Using a J-beta primer mix together with a sample-barcoded 5' primer, a second PCR was run for roughly 6 to 12 cycles. MiXCR, applied by TCRdb to the 5' RACE reads, yields one record per CDR3 protein. Of around 870,000 distinct CDR3 sequences listed, 25% to 30% are singletons. Specimen: blood. Receptor source: a woman over 75 in good health.

This clonotype came up many times. The chain recombines TRBV7-2 with TRBJ2-3; D unresolved. This CDR3 is 15 amino acids long. The germline V gene has CDR1 SGHTA and CDR2 FQGNSA. Trimming stripped 2 bases from V and 2 bases from J, with 11 bases between. The CDR3 sequence is CASSLFTVSTDTQYF. In nucleotides, the CDR3 is TGTGCCAGCAGCTTATTCACAGTATCCACAGATACGCAGTATTTT.

With regard to this clonotype: This clone may be a read error of a much larger clone one base away. V is TRBV7-9 and J is TRBJ2-1; either TRBD1 or TRBD2 may fit D (5 bases each). CDR1 is SEHNR, CDR2 FQNEAQ, per germline (reference sequence). The CDR3 covers 13 residues. The CDR3 region has the DNA TGTGCCAGCTCCATGGGGACGGGAAATGGGCAGTTCTTC. This translates into CASSMGTGNGQFF.

This clonotype came up a few times. This rearrangement joins TRBV13 to TRBJ2-1; D not resolved. The J call may be faulty, since TRBJ2-7 better matches the DNA end. The CDR3 totals 17 residues. In germline, CDR1 is PRHDT, CDR2 FYEKMQ (reference sequence). In DNA form, the CDR3 reads TGTGCCAGCAGCTTAGAATCCGAGAAGAGCTCCTACAATGAGCAGTACTTC. This translates into CASSLESEKSSYNEQYF.

This clonotype occurred a few times. This chain links TRBV10-1 with TRBJ2-3; D gene uncertain. The CDR3 is made up of 14 amino acids. The germline V gene has CDR1 WNHNN and CDR2 SYGVQD (reference sequence). V lost 4 bases and J lost 2, with 10 bases in between. The CDR3 DNA sequence: TGCGCCAGCAGTGTCCTCCCGAACACAGATACGCAGTATTTT. Protein: CASSVLPNTDTQYF.

At least ten counts were recorded for this clonotype. J is TRBJ2-5 and V is TRBV2; possibly TRBD1 for D (6 bases). CDR1 is SNHLY and CDR2 is FYNNEI in the germline V gene. This CDR3 is 12 amino acids long. V lost 8 bases to trimming and J lost 5 bases, with 12 bases between them. The CDR3 region is CASRTEVETQYF. In DNA form, the CDR3 reads TGTGCCAGCCGGACAGAAGTGGAGACCCAGTACTTC.

This clonotype appeared once. Its ends do not fully match the called genes, so a read error is possible. This sequence joins TRBV20-1 and TRBJ2-5, with a tentative D call TRBD2 (7 bases). The CDR3 is made up of 16 amino acids. Per the germline V gene, CDR1 is DFQATT and CDR2 is SNEGSKA (reference sequence). The CDR3 loop reads CSARGRGQGEGETQYF. Here the CDR3 DNA reads TGCAGTGCTAGAGGAAGGGGCCAAGGGGAGGGGGAGACTCAGTACTTC.

This clonotype was recorded a few times. V and J are TRBV29-1 and TRBJ1-3; perhaps TRBD1 as D (6 bases). Germline-derived CDR1 and CDR2 are SQVTM and ANQGSEA. This CDR3 has 13 amino acids. Here the CDR3 reads CAGQTSSGNTIYF. The CDR3, as DNA: TGCGCCGGACAGACGAGCTCTGGAAACACCATATATTTT.

This clonotype was seen only a few times. A clone one base away is much larger, so this may be a read error. The rearrangement links TRBV29-1 to TRBJ2-1; tentatively, D is TRBD1 (6 bases). CDR3 length equals 14 residues. Germline V gene data show CDR1 as SQVTM and CDR2 as ANQGSEA. This CDR3 is CSASTGKTYNGQFF. CDR3 in DNA: TGCAGCGCTTCGACAGGAAAAACCTACAATGGGCAGTTCTTC.

This clonotype was counted only a few times. The rearrangement links TRBV20-1 to TRBJ1-4; the D gene is possibly TRBD1 (6 bases). This CDR3 has 14 residues. The V end was cut by 7 bases, the J end by 4 bases, with 16 bases between. The germline V gene encodes CDR1 DFQATT and CDR2 SNEGSKA (reference sequence). The CDR3 sequence is CSVPTGRLNEKLFF. CDR3 nucleotides: TGCAGTGTCCCAACAGGGAGACTTAATGAAAAACTGTTTTTT.

There are many counts of this clonotype. V gene TRBV20-1 combines with J gene TRBJ2-7, with 7 bases fitting TRBD1. The trim removed 5 bases at V and 3 bases at J, leaving 10 bases unmatched. The CDR3 loop spans 14 amino acids. Germline CDR1 and CDR2: DFQATT and SNEGSKA (reference sequence). CDR3 DNA: TGCAGTGCTGGGGTTCCAGGGGGATACTACGAGCAGTACTTC. Translating it yields CSAGVPGGYYEQYF.